This entry lists 5 T cell receptor beta chains sequenced from one sample in a study of blood T cell repertoires in COVID-19. Using immunoSEQ multiplex PCR, the repertoire was profiled, and TCRdb retains in-frame clones only, with some absent. This sample yields under 250,000 clones, of which just under 85% are seen a single time; 8.9% belongs to the top ten. Sequenced: peripheral blood. Source of these receptors: a man at least 80 years old with acute or convalescent COVID-19.

V gene TRBV28 combines with J gene TRBJ1-6; tentatively, D is TRBD1 (5 bases). V was cut by 7 bases and J by 0 bases, with 13 bases left in between. CDR3 length equals 16 residues. From germline, CDR1 is MDHEN and CDR2 SYDVKM. The CDR3 sequence: CASIPIGGSYNSPLHF. CDR3 nucleotides: TGTGCCAGCATCCCTATCGGGGGCTCCTATAATTCACCCCTCCACTTT. The entire variable domain, with the rest obtained from reference TRBV28 and TRBJ1-6, is as follows: DVKVTQSSRYLVKRTGEKVFLECVQDMDHENMFWYRQDPGLGLRLIYFSYDVKMKEKGDIPEGYSVSREKKERFSLILESASTNQTSMYLCASIPIGGSYNSPLHFGNGTRLTVT.

This clone occurred once. The chain uses TRBV30 and TRBJ1-4, with D perhaps TRBD1 (6 bases). Trimming cost V 2 bases and J 8 bases, with 18 bases left between them. The CDR3 loop spans 15 amino acids. CDR1 is GTSNPN and CDR2 is SVGIG in the germline V gene (reference sequence). CDR3 nucleotide sequence: TGTGCCTGGAGTCCCAAGTATGGGGGCGGCGAAAAACTGTTTTTT. Translating gives CAWSPKYGGGEKLFF.

This CDR3 reads CASSQGKPTLFF. The CDR3 region has the DNA TGCGCCAGCAGCCAGGGGAAGCCGACACTGTTTTTT. The rearrangement uses TRBV10-2 and TRBJ1-4; TRBD1 might be the D (6 bases). The ends were cut back, 6 bases at V and 13 bases at J, with 15 bases in the middle. CDR1 and CDR2 (germline): WSHSY, SAAADI. The CDR3 has 12 residues.

The J gene is TRBJ2-4, the V gene TRBV7-9; D uncertain. Germline CDR1 SEHNR, CDR2 FQNEAQ (reference sequence). Trimming pared 4 bases from V and 6 bases from J, leaving 4 bases between. This CDR3 contains 11 residues. The DNA of the CDR3 is TGTGCCAGCAGCTCCGGAAACATTCAGTACTTC. Its translation is CASSSGNIQYF.

This clone showed up just once. CDR3 coding DNA: TGCGCCAGCAGCGCCTTACAGGGAAACGAGCAGTACTTC. It is translated as CASSALQGNEQYF. V usage is TRBV5-1 and J usage is TRBJ2-7; possibly TRBD1 for D (6 bases). The germline V and J ends were trimmed by 4 bases and 5 bases, with 13 bases remaining between them. The CDR3 covers 13 residues. Germline CDR1 and CDR2: SGHRS and YFSETQ. The variable domain in full, with the rest retrieved from reference TRBV5-1 and TRBJ2-7, is KAGVTQTPRYLIKTRGQQVTLSCSPISGHRSVSWYQQTPGQGLQFLFEYFSETQRNKGNFPGRFSGRQFSNSRSEMNVSTLELGDSALYLCASSALQGNEQYFGPGTRLTVT.